Here is one T cell receptor (beta chain) with its context. Profiling relied on immunoSEQ multiplex PCR, and the TCRdb table lists in-frame clones only, not all of them. This table holds approximately 1.1 million clones, 78% found once. This CDR3 contains 14 residues. Germline lookup yields CDR1 SNHLY and CDR2 FYNNEI. Trimming pared 3 bases from V and 0 bases from J, leaving 5 bases between. This specimen belongs to a study of shared clonotypes between healthy human individuals. Input material: memory CD4+ T cells from PBMCs. Subset meaning: CD45RA-negative fraction. This TCR came from a man between 18 and 35 years old in good health. Some clones in this sample may be carry-over from other donors' samples. The chain joins TRBV2 to TRBJ1-4; D not certain. This CDR3 reads CASSEVSTNEKLFF. The CDR3 DNA is TGTGCCAGCAGTGAGGTTTCAACTAATGAAAAACTGTTTTTT.